A selection of T cell receptor beta chains follows, all from one sample in a study of cytomegalovirus exposure and HLA in healthy donors. Produced via immunoSEQ multiplex PCR; TCRdb's table is partial and in-frame only. The sample gives about 160,000 clones, just over 75% of which show up once; around 1% is in the top ten. Sequenced sample: PBMCs. These receptors all stem from a woman aged 40 to 50 in good health and CMV-seronegative. CDR3s include the opening cysteine and the closing phenylalanine or tryptophan. D genes are given only for firm matches. A row's size may be missing; if present it is once, few, many or a size class.

j_call: TRBJ2-2
v_call: TRBV7-2
clone_size: -
cdr3_length: 16
d_call: TRBD2
cdr3_aa: CASSARRLAVSGELFF
cdr3_nt: TGTGCCAGCAGCGCGAGAAGACTAGCGGTTTCCGGGGAGCTGTTTTTT

j_call: TRBJ2-1
v_call: TRBV1
clone_size: -
cdr3_length: 16
d_call: -
cdr3_aa: CTSRTYREKGYNEQFF
cdr3_nt: TGCACCAGCAGAACCTATCGGGAGAAGGGCTACAATGAGCAGTTCTTC

j_call: TRBJ2-5
v_call: TRBV6-5
clone_size: -
cdr3_length: 15
d_call: TRBD1
cdr3_aa: CASSVSGDRGETQYF
cdr3_nt: TGTGCCAGCAGTGTTTCCGGAGACAGGGGAGAGACCCAGTACTTC

j_call: TRBJ1-2
v_call: TRBV28
clone_size: -
cdr3_length: 13
d_call: -
cdr3_aa: CASKPSEKYGYTF
cdr3_nt: TGTGCCAGCAAGCCATCTGAAAAATATGGCTACACCTTC

j_call: TRBJ1-1
v_call: TRBV6-1
clone_size: few
cdr3_length: 16
d_call: -
cdr3_aa: CASSEALGALNTEAFF
cdr3_nt: TGTGCCAGCAGTGAAGCGTTGGGCGCCCTGAACACTGAAGCTTTCTTT

j_call: TRBJ2-2
v_call: TRBV7-8
clone_size: -
cdr3_length: 15
d_call: TRBD2
cdr3_aa: CASSAGTSATGELFF
cdr3_nt: TGTGCCAGCAGCGCCGGGACTAGCGCCACCGGGGAGCTGTTTTTT

j_call: TRBJ2-7
v_call: TRBV2
clone_size: -
cdr3_length: 14
d_call: TRBD2
cdr3_aa: CASRSGTPTYEQYF
cdr3_nt: TGTGCCAGCAGGAGCGGGACGCCAACCTACGAGCAGTACTTC

j_call: TRBJ1-1
v_call: TRBV30
clone_size: few
cdr3_length: 13
d_call: TRBD1
cdr3_aa: CAWSGQENTEAFF
cdr3_nt: TGTGCCTGGAGCGGACAGGAGAACACTGAAGCTTTCTTT

j_call: TRBJ2-7
v_call: TRBV19
clone_size: -
cdr3_length: 15
d_call: -
cdr3_aa: CASSVLGASSYEQYF
cdr3_nt: TGTGCCAGTAGTGTACTGGGGGCGAGCTCCTACGAGCAGTACTTC

j_call: TRBJ2-3
v_call: TRBV9
clone_size: -
cdr3_length: 17
d_call: TRBD2
cdr3_aa: CASSETRLAGGGGTQYF
cdr3_nt: TGTGCCAGCAGCGAAACTAGACTAGCGGGAGGAGGCGGTACGCAGTATTTT

j_call: TRBJ2-2
v_call: TRBV5-1
clone_size: -
cdr3_length: 15
d_call: -
cdr3_aa: CASSLTGEDTGELFF
cdr3_nt: TGCGCCAGCAGCTTGACAGGGGAGGACACCGGGGAGCTGTTTTTT

j_call: TRBJ2-1
v_call: TRBV19
clone_size: -
cdr3_length: 16
d_call: TRBD2
cdr3_aa: CASSVTGTSVHNEQFF
cdr3_nt: TGTGCCAGTAGTGTCACCGGGACTAGCGTCCACAATGAGCAGTTCTTC

j_call: TRBJ2-7
v_call: TRBV30
clone_size: -
cdr3_length: 13
d_call: TRBD2
cdr3_aa: CAWSLTSGFEQYF
cdr3_nt: TGTGCCTGGAGTTTGACTAGCGGGTTCGAGCAGTACTTC

j_call: TRBJ1-1
v_call: TRBV20-1
clone_size: -
cdr3_length: 11
d_call: -
cdr3_aa: CSARDQYEAFF
cdr3_nt: TGCAGTGCTAGAGATCAGTACGAAGCTTTCTTT

j_call: TRBJ2-1
v_call: TRBV14
clone_size: -
cdr3_length: 16
d_call: TRBD2
cdr3_aa: CASSQLKLAGGNEQFF
cdr3_nt: TGTGCCAGCAGCCAATTGAAGCTAGCGGGAGGGAATGAGCAGTTCTTC

j_call: TRBJ2-5
v_call: TRBV30
clone_size: once
cdr3_length: 13
d_call: TRBD2
cdr3_aa: CAWMGLAGQTQYF
cdr3_nt: TGTGCCTGGATGGGACTAGCCGGACAGACCCAGTACTTC

j_call: TRBJ2-3
v_call: TRBV18
clone_size: -
cdr3_length: 15
d_call: TRBD1
cdr3_aa: CASSLIGQGQDTQYF
cdr3_nt: TGTGCCAGCTCACTAATTGGACAGGGGCAAGATACGCAGTATTTT

j_call: TRBJ1-4
v_call: TRBV5-6
clone_size: -
cdr3_length: 16
d_call: TRBD1
cdr3_aa: CASSPGTGGSREKLFF
cdr3_nt: TGTGCCAGCAGCCCCGGGACAGGGGGCTCGAGGGAAAAACTGTTTTTT

j_call: TRBJ2-1
v_call: TRBV10-3
clone_size: -
cdr3_length: 14
d_call: TRBD2
cdr3_aa: CAISERLAGNEQFF
cdr3_nt: TGTGCCATCAGTGAAAGGCTAGCGGGGAATGAGCAGTTCTTC

j_call: TRBJ2-4
v_call: TRBV5-1
clone_size: once
cdr3_length: 14
d_call: TRBD2
cdr3_aa: CASSSGGFTGFQYF
cdr3_nt: TGCGCCAGCAGCTCGGGAGGGTTTACGGGATTTCAGTACTTC

j_call: TRBJ1-5
v_call: TRBV21-1
clone_size: medium-sized
cdr3_length: 16
d_call: -
cdr3_aa: CASSKGPRRRRQPQHF
cdr3_nt: TGTGCCAGCAGCAAGGGGCCCCGTCGAAGAAGGCAGCCCCAGCATTTT

j_call: TRBJ2-7
v_call: TRBV5-4
clone_size: -
cdr3_length: 16
d_call: TRBD1
cdr3_aa: CASSVGQAASSYEQYF
cdr3_nt: TGTGCCAGCAGCGTGGGACAGGCGGCCAGCTCCTACGAGCAGTACTTC

j_call: TRBJ2-6
v_call: TRBV5-6
clone_size: -
cdr3_length: 11
d_call: -
cdr3_aa: CASSDYNVLTF
cdr3_nt: TGTGCCAGCAGCGACTATAACGTCCTGACTTTC

j_call: TRBJ1-3
v_call: TRBV15
clone_size: -
cdr3_length: 16
d_call: -
cdr3_aa: CATSRDPGGKGNTIYF
cdr3_nt: TGTGCCACCAGCAGAGATCCGGGGGGCAAGGGAAACACCATATATTTT

j_call: TRBJ1-1
v_call: TRBV9
clone_size: -
cdr3_length: 14
d_call: TRBD1
cdr3_aa: CASTVTGGDTEAFF
cdr3_nt: TGTGCCAGCACCGTGACAGGGGGCGACACTGAAGCTTTCTTT

j_call: TRBJ2-1
v_call: TRBV5-6
clone_size: -
cdr3_length: 14
d_call: -
cdr3_aa: CASSLDVGVGEQFF
cdr3_nt: TGTGCCAGCAGCTTGGACGTCGGGGTCGGCGAGCAGTTCTTC

j_call: TRBJ2-1
v_call: TRBV5-6
clone_size: -
cdr3_length: 15
d_call: TRBD1
cdr3_aa: CASSTQGAYYNEQFF
cdr3_nt: TGTGCCAGCAGCACGCAGGGGGCCTACTACAATGAGCAGTTCTTC

j_call: TRBJ2-1
v_call: TRBV5-1
clone_size: few
cdr3_length: 15
d_call: -
cdr3_aa: CASSLSEFLYNEQFF
cdr3_nt: TGCGCCAGCAGCTTGTCTGAGTTCCTGTACAATGAGCAGTTCTTC

j_call: TRBJ1-2
v_call: TRBV6-1
clone_size: -
cdr3_length: 13
d_call: TRBD1
cdr3_aa: CASSKTGGYGYTF
cdr3_nt: TGTGCCAGCAGTAAGACAGGGGGCTATGGCTACACCTTC

j_call: TRBJ2-7
v_call: TRBV18
clone_size: -
cdr3_length: 16
d_call: TRBD2
cdr3_aa: CASSPTSGVGSYEQYF
cdr3_nt: TGTGCCAGCTCACCAACTAGCGGGGTAGGGTCCTACGAGCAGTACTTC

j_call: TRBJ1-3
v_call: TRBV19
clone_size: few
cdr3_length: 17
d_call: TRBD1
cdr3_aa: CASSTWTGGGYGNTIYF
cdr3_nt: TGTGCCAGTAGTACTTGGACAGGGGGCGGTTATGGAAACACCATATATTTT

j_call: TRBJ1-3
v_call: TRBV29-1
clone_size: few
cdr3_length: 13
d_call: -
cdr3_aa: CSVAWTVGNTIYF
cdr3_nt: TGCAGCGTTGCGTGGACAGTTGGAAACACCATATATTTT

j_call: TRBJ1-1
v_call: TRBV11-3
clone_size: -
cdr3_length: 15
d_call: -
cdr3_aa: CASSLRQDVFTEAFF
cdr3_nt: TGTGCCAGCAGCCTGAGACAGGACGTTTTCACTGAAGCTTTCTTT

j_call: TRBJ2-5
v_call: TRBV5-6
clone_size: -
cdr3_length: 15
d_call: TRBD1
cdr3_aa: CASSLGDRGGETQYF
cdr3_nt: TGTGCCAGCAGCTTGGGGGACAGGGGCGGTGAGACCCAGTACTTC

j_call: TRBJ1-1
v_call: TRBV30
clone_size: -
cdr3_length: 16
d_call: -
cdr3_aa: CAWSVQGGGLNTEAFF
cdr3_nt: TGTGCCTGGAGTGTACAAGGAGGAGGGCTCAACACTGAAGCTTTCTTT

j_call: TRBJ2-2
v_call: TRBV27
clone_size: once
cdr3_length: 13
d_call: -
cdr3_aa: CASTTTGTGELFF
cdr3_nt: TGTGCCAGCACAACCACCGGCACCGGGGAGCTGTTTTTT

j_call: TRBJ2-7
v_call: TRBV6-6
clone_size: -
cdr3_length: 12
d_call: -
cdr3_aa: CASSPGAYEQYF
cdr3_nt: TGTGCCAGCAGTCCCGGGGCCTACGAGCAGTACTTC

j_call: TRBJ2-2
v_call: TRBV28
clone_size: few
cdr3_length: 19
d_call: TRBD2
cdr3_aa: CASSLGRTSGRANTGELFF
cdr3_nt: TGTGCCAGCAGTTTAGGCCGGACTAGCGGGAGGGCTAACACCGGGGAGCTGTTTTTT

j_call: TRBJ1-2
v_call: TRBV5-1
clone_size: -
cdr3_length: 13
d_call: -
cdr3_aa: CASSSLGRGGYTF
cdr3_nt: TGCGCCAGCAGCTCCCTTGGTAGGGGTGGCTACACCTTC

j_call: TRBJ1-2
v_call: TRBV5-1
clone_size: few
cdr3_length: 15
d_call: -
cdr3_aa: CASSLAGGDPGGYTF
cdr3_nt: TGCGCCAGCAGCTTGGCCGGGGGGGACCCAGGTGGCTACACCTTC

j_call: TRBJ2-4
v_call: TRBV7-2
clone_size: -
cdr3_length: 12
d_call: -
cdr3_aa: CASSLVAAIQYF
cdr3_nt: TGTGCCAGCAGCTTAGTAGCGGCCATACAGTACTTC

j_call: TRBJ2-5
v_call: TRBV9
clone_size: -
cdr3_length: 13
d_call: -
cdr3_aa: CASSAGGQETQYF
cdr3_nt: TGTGCCAGCAGCGCCGGGGGCCAAGAGACCCAGTACTTC

j_call: TRBJ1-1
v_call: TRBV2
clone_size: -
cdr3_length: 13
d_call: -
cdr3_aa: CASIMDMNTEAFF
cdr3_nt: TGTGCCAGCATTATGGACATGAACACTGAAGCTTTCTTT

j_call: TRBJ2-2
v_call: TRBV19
clone_size: once
cdr3_length: 17
d_call: TRBD1
cdr3_aa: CASRSGVQGVNTGELFF
cdr3_nt: TGTGCCAGTAGATCTGGAGTGCAGGGGGTTAACACCGGGGAGCTGTTTTTT

j_call: TRBJ2-3
v_call: TRBV6-6
clone_size: -
cdr3_length: 15
d_call: TRBD2
cdr3_aa: CASSSLAVGTDTQYF
cdr3_nt: TGTGCCAGCAGTTCGCTAGCGGTGGGCACAGATACGCAGTATTTT

j_call: TRBJ2-2
v_call: TRBV7-9
clone_size: -
cdr3_length: 17
d_call: -
cdr3_aa: CASSLGVMGVGTGELFF
cdr3_nt: TGTGCCAGCAGCTTGGGCGTGATGGGTGTGGGCACCGGGGAGCTGTTTTTT

j_call: TRBJ2-3
v_call: TRBV28
clone_size: -
cdr3_length: 14
d_call: -
cdr3_aa: CASTVRGRARGLDF
cdr3_nt: TGTGCCAGCACTGTAAGGGGGAGGGCCCGGGGGTTGGATTTT

j_call: TRBJ2-3
v_call: TRBV27
clone_size: -
cdr3_length: 11
d_call: -
cdr3_aa: CASSLSGTQYF
cdr3_nt: TGTGCCAGCAGTTTAAGCGGTACGCAGTATTTT

j_call: TRBJ1-1
v_call: TRBV13
clone_size: -
cdr3_length: 14
d_call: TRBD1
cdr3_aa: CASSTRQGVTEAFF
cdr3_nt: TGTGCCAGCAGCACTCGACAGGGTGTCACTGAAGCTTTCTTT

j_call: TRBJ1-2
v_call: TRBV6-1
clone_size: few
cdr3_length: 14
d_call: TRBD1
cdr3_aa: CASRTGGSNYGYTF
cdr3_nt: TGTGCCAGCAGGACAGGGGGCTCCAACTATGGCTACACCTTC

j_call: TRBJ1-4
v_call: TRBV2
clone_size: -
cdr3_length: 11
d_call: -
cdr3_aa: CASSDIEKLFF
cdr3_nt: TGTGCCAGCAGTGATATTGAAAAACTGTTTTTT

j_call: TRBJ2-3
v_call: TRBV11-3
clone_size: -
cdr3_length: 14
d_call: -
cdr3_aa: CASSNWDSPEEQYF
cdr3_nt: TGTGCCAGCAGCAATTGGGACTCCCCAGAGGAGCAGTATTTT

j_call: TRBJ2-1
v_call: TRBV29-1
clone_size: -
cdr3_length: 15
d_call: TRBD2
cdr3_aa: CSVDGGTSGHNEQFF
cdr3_nt: TGCAGCGTTGATGGGGGGACTAGCGGCCACAATGAGCAGTTCTTC

j_call: TRBJ2-7
v_call: TRBV28
clone_size: -
cdr3_length: 14
d_call: TRBD2
cdr3_aa: CASVGASGFYEQYF
cdr3_nt: TGTGCCAGCGTGGGAGCTAGCGGATTTTACGAGCAGTACTTC

j_call: TRBJ1-1
v_call: TRBV7-3
clone_size: -
cdr3_length: 11
d_call: -
cdr3_aa: CASSSGAEAFF
cdr3_nt: TGTGCCAGCAGCTCGGGGGCTGAAGCTTTCTTT